This TCR beta chain was captured in a study of T cell responses to AZD1222 COVID-19 vaccine. The method was immunoSEQ multiplex PCR; TCRdb's version includes in-frame clones alone and lacks a portion of them. The table includes approximately 150,000 clones, about 86% detected once. V was shortened by 3 bases and J by 11 bases, with 14 bases between the two germline ends. CDR3 size: 13 residues. This sequence originates from an adult who received the AZD1222 COVID-19 vaccine. Sequencing was performed on peripheral blood, taken 28 days after the second AZD1222 dose. The chain combines TRBV12-3 or TRBV12-4 with TRBJ2-1; the D gene is possibly TRBD2 (6 bases). The CDR3: CASSLGGGVKQFF. The DNA of the CDR3 is TGTGCCAGCAGTTTGGGGGGAGGTGTGAAGCAGTTCTTC.